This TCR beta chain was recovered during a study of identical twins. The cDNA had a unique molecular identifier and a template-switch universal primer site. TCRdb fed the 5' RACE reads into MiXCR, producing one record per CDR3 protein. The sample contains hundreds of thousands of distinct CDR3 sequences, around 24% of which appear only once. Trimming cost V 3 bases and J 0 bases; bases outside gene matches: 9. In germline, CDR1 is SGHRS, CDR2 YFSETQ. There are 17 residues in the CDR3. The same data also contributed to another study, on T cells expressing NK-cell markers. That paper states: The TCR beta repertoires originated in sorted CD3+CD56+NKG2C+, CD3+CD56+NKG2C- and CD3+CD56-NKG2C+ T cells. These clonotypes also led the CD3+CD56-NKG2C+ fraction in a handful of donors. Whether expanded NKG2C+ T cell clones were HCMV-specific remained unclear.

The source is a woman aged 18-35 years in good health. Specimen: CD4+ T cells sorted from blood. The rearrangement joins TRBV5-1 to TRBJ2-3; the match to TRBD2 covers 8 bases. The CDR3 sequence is CASSYGGGMGSTDTQYF. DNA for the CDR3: TGCGCCAGCAGCTACGGCGGGGGGATGGGGAGCACAGATACGCAGTATTTT.